This TCR beta chain derives from a study of shared clonotypes between healthy human individuals. This CDR3 has 13 amino acids. J lost 5 bases, V lost 2 bases, and 2 bases had no gene match. The V gene's germline CDR1 is SGHTS and CDR2 YDEGEE. Produced via immunoSEQ multiplex PCR; TCRdb's table is partial and in-frame only. Of about 980,000 clones in the sample, over 75% were seen once. Concerning this clone itself: Different DNA sequences within this sample yield the same CDR3.

The clonotype was recovered from a man younger than 35 in good health. This rearrangement joins TRBV5-8 to TRBJ1-2, with TRBD1 identical over 8 bases. Sequenced input: memory CD4+ T cells sorted from blood. Indicated subset: CD45RA-negative fraction. DNA of the CDR3: TGTGCCAGCAGCTTCAACAGGGGGTATGGCTACACCTTC. This codes for CASSFNRGYGYTF. Full variable domain (rest looked up from reference TRBV5-8 and TRBJ1-2): EAGVTQSPTHLIKTRGQQATLRCSPISGHTSVYWYQQALGLGLQFLLWYDEGEERNRGNFPPRFSGRQFPNYSSELNVNALELEDSALYLCASSFNRGYGYTFGSGTRLTVV.